A single sample gave rise to the 2 T cell receptor beta chains below, sequenced in a study of T cell changes during pregnancy in multiple sclerosis. TCRdb's copy holds only in-frame clones and misses some; the assay was immunoSEQ multiplex PCR. The sample records about 48,000 clones, around 94% being singletons. The sample here was CD4+ T cells from peripheral blood mononuclear cells, taken in the second trimester of pregnancy. The source is a female donor in good health, enrolled as a control in a pregnancy study.

This clone came up once. This chain joins TRBV9 and TRBJ2-2, with D possibly TRBD2 on 5 matching bases. There are 16 residues in the CDR3. Looked up from germline, CDR1 is SGDLS and CDR2 is YYNGEE. V shed 0 bases and J shed 0 bases, with 9 bases lying between them. This CDR3 reads CASSVAPGANTGELFF. CDR3 DNA sequence: TGTGCCAGCAGCGTAGCCCCCGGGGCGAACACCGGGGAGCTGTTTTTT.

The V call is TRBV27, the J call TRBJ2-7; a weak D match, TRBD2 (6 bases). CDR1 and CDR2 (germline): MNHEY, SMNVEV (reference sequence). With 0 bases removed from V and 0 bases from J, the gap between germline ends came to 12 bases. The CDR3 covers 16 residues. The CDR3: CASSLSERVSSYEQYF. DNA of the CDR3: TGTGCCAGCAGTTTATCGGAGCGGGTGAGCTCCTACGAGCAGTACTTC.